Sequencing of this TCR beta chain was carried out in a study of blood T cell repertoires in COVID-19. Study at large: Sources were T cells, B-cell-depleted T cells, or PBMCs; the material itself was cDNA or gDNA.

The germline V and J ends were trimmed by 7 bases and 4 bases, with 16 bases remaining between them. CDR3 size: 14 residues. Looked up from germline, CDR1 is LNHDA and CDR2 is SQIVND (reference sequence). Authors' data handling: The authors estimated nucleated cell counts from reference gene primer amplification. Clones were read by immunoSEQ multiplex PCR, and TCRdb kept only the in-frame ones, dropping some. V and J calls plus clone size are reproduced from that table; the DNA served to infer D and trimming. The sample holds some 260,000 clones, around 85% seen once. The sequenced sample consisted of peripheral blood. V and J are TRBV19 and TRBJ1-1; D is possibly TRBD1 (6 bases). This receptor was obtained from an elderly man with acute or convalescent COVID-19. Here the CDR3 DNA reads TGTGCCAGTACCACCTCAGGGGATGGCACTGAAGCTTTCTTT. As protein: CASTTSGDGTEAFF.